The following is a TCR beta chain sequence with its context. Method: immunoSEQ multiplex PCR; TCRdb's copy keeps in-frame clones and lacks some. This sample has around 80,000 clones, with about 96% found just once. The data stem from a study of T cell changes during pregnancy in multiple sclerosis. CDR1 is MGHDK, CDR2 SYGVNS, per germline. V shed 0 bases and J 12 bases; nucleotides not matched to a gene: 5. This CDR3 has 13 amino acids. This clonotype was obtained from a female donor with multiple sclerosis, enrolled in a pregnancy study. The V and J genes are TRBV25-1 and TRBJ2-1; TRBD2 matches 7 bases. Sequencing was performed on peripheral blood, taken in the second trimester of pregnancy. CDR3 sequence (DNA): TGTGCCAGCAGTGAATACCAGCGGGATGCGCAGTTCTTC. Amino acid sequence: CASSEYQRDAQFF.